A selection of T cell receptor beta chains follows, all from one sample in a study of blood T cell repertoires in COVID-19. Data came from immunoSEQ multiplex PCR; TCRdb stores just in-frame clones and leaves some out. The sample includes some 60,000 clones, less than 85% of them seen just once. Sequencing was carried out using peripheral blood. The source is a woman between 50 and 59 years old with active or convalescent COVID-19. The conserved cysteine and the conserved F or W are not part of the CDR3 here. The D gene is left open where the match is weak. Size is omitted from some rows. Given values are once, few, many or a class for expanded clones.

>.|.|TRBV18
ASSPSTTQETQY
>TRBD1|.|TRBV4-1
ASSDIMRDRGLETQY
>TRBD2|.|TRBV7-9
ASSKVPGLARTSSYNEQF
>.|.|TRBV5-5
ASSLNHGYQETQY
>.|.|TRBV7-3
ASSTTSRNYNEQF
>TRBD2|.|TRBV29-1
SVSGTSGSRETQY
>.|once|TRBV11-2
ASSFGQGRNGYT
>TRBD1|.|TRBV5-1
ASSLSTGFTEAF
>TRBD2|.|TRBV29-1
SVDVWREGTDTQY
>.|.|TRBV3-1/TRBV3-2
ASSPRGGHGYT
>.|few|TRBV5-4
ASSLVGGANRGYT
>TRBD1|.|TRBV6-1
ASSARIRFVRGSPQPQH
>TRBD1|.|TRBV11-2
ASSPGQAFSPLH
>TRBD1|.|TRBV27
ASSFRGSNQPQH
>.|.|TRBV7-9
ASSLGTGSYEQY
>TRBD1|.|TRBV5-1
ASSLVGLGGQGIYEQY
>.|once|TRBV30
AWSDLEYEQY
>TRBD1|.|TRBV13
ASSSSRDSFYNEQF
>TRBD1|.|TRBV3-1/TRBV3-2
ASSRQGARDGYT
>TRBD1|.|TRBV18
ASSEGQGVNQPQH
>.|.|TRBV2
ASSQIGQSTDTQY
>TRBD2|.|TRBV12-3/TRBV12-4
ASREAGGGQF
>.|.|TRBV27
ASSSQGFGELF
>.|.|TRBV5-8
ASSSGGLAGNTIY
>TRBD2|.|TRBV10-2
ASRGGGAYNEQF
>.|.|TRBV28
ASSFRTPGTDTQY
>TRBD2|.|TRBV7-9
ASSLGVSGRANNEQF
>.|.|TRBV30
AWSGALNQPQH
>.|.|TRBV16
ASSRDRSYEQY
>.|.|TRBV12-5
ASGLRSLVQPQH
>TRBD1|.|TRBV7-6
ASSLEETGGSGETQY
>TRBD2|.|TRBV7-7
ASSTSLAGVGETQY
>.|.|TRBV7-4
ASSLLKTLPTDEQY
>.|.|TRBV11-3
ASSLSDSYEQY
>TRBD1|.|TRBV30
AWGTGQGLLQY